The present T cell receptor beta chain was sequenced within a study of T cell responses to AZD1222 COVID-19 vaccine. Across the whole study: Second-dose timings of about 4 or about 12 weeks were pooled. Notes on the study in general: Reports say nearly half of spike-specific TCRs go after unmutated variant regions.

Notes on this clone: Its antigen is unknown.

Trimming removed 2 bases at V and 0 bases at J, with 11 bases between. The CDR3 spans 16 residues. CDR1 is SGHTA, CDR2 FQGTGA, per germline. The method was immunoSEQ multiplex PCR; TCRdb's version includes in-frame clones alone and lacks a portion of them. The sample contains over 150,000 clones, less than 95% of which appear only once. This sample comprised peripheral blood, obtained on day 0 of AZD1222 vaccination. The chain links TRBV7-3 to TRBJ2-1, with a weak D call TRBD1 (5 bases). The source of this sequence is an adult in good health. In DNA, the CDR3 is TGTGCCAGCAGCTTAGGGGCCGACGGCTCCTACAATGAGCAGTTCTTC. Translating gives CASSLGADGSYNEQFF.